Shown below are 5 T cell receptor beta chains from a single sample sequenced in a study of CD8+ T cells in alopecia areata. The authors sorted CD4+ cells into CD25+CD127- cells for 5 or 6 patients. TCR sequencing used cDNA made by reverse transcription of extracted RNA. Data came from immunoSEQ multiplex PCR; TCRdb stores just in-frame clones and leaves some out. The repertoire consists of about 14,000 clones, with around 50% occurring once and the leading ten covering approximately 3.5%. Sequencing was carried out using CD4+ Tregs sorted from blood. These receptors all come from a human donor with alopecia areata.

The chain's CDR3 is CASSLGRRDALYEQYF. The CDR3 DNA is TGTGCCAGCAGCTTAGGTCGGAGGGATGCGTTGTACGAGCAGTACTTC. The V gene is TRBV7-9, the J gene TRBJ2-7, with D perhaps matching TRBD2 (6 bases). V lost 1 base and J 4 bases, leaving 17 bases between the germline ends. This CDR3 has 16 residues. The germline gives CDR1 SEHNR, CDR2 FQNEAQ (reference sequence).

The chain carries TRBV5-1 and TRBJ2-5, with 8 bases that match TRBD2. The tail of the sequence fits TRBJ2-7 better, so the J call may be wrong. Looked up from germline, CDR1 is SGHRS and CDR2 is YFSETQ. The CDR3 is 15 amino acids. CDR3 coding DNA: TGCGCCAGCAGCGGCGGGAGCGGGAGACCCGCCGAGCAGTACTTC. Residues: CASSGGSGRPAEQYF.

This clone is medium-sized (0.01 to 0.1%) in the sample. The V gene is TRBV7-9, the J gene TRBJ2-7, with D hard to call. CDR1 SEHNR and CDR2 FQNEAQ come from the germline V gene (reference sequence). The CDR3 has 13 amino acids. Trimming cost V 6 bases and J 2 bases, with 11 bases left between them. The CDR3 nucleotides are TGTGCCAGCAGAGGACGCGGCGCCTACGAGCAGTACTTC. Protein: CASRGRGAYEQYF.

The rearrangement links TRBV5-1 to TRBJ2-1; possibly TRBD1 or TRBD2 for D (5 bases each). CDR1 is SGHRS and CDR2 is YFSETQ in the germline V gene. There are 15 residues in the CDR3. Trimming took off 4 bases at V and 8 bases at J, with 19 bases between the two ends. CDR3 nucleotides: TGCGCCAGCAGCCCAGGGACCTCCAGGGCCCATGAGCAGTTCTTC. Translated, it gives CASSPGTSRAHEQFF.

The V gene is TRBV28, the J gene TRBJ1-3; unclear D gene. CDR1 is MDHEN and CDR2 is SYDVKM in the germline V gene. Trimming removed 5 bases at V and 4 bases at J, with 12 bases between. This CDR3 has 14 residues. CDR3 sequence reads: CASSMQAAGNTIYF. The DNA of the CDR3 is TGTGCCAGCAGTATGCAAGCGGCCGGAAACACCATATATTTT.